Here is one T cell receptor beta chain with its context. Its target is unknown. These data belong to a study of T cell repertoires in cytomegalovirus infection. Study at large: Selected CMV epitopes included recently identified HLA-C-restricted ones as well as well-studied HLA-B-restricted ones. Study-level findings and limits: HLA-C-restricted CMV clonotypes gave the most frequent clonotype in two of eight donors. Pooled public TCR beta family frequency picked out CMV carriers with the relevant HLA.

With 1 base clipped from V and 13 bases from J, the junction kept 20 bases outside the gene matches. CDR1 is SGHAT and CDR2 is FQNNGV in the germline V gene. The CDR3 extends over 18 amino acids. Via MiXCR, TCRdb re-called the reads, giving one row per CDR3 protein. This sample has 80,000 or so distinct CDR3 sequences, with around 42% found just once. The receptor comes from a human donor in good health (CMV status not recorded). Some clones in this sample may be carry-over from other donors' samples. The V and J genes are TRBV11-2 and TRBJ2-1, with 9 bases that match TRBD1. The sequenced sample was CD8+ T cells from cultured PBMCs, obtained from culture after CMV antigen stimulation. The CDR3 DNA follows: TGTGCCAGCAGCTTAGTCTTGGGACAGGGTAAGGGGTACAAAGGCCAGTTCTTC. Translating it yields CASSLVLGQGKGYKGQFF.